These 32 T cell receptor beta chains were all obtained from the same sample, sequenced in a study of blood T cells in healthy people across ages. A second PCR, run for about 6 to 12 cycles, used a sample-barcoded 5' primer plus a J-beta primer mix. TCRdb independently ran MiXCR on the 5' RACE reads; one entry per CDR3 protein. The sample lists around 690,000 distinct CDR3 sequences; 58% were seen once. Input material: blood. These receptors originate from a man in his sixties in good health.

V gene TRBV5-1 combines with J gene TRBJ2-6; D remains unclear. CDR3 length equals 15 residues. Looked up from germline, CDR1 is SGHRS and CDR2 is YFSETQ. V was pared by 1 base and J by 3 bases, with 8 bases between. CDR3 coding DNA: TGCGCCAGCAGCTTGCGGCTGTATGGGGCCAACGTCCTGACTTTC. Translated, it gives CASSLRLYGANVLTF.

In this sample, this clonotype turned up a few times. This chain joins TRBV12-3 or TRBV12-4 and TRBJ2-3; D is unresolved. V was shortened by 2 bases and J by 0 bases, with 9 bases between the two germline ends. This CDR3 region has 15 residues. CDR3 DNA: TGTGCCAGCAGTTTAAACAGAATCAGCACAGATACGCAGTATTTT. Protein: CASSLNRISTDTQYF.

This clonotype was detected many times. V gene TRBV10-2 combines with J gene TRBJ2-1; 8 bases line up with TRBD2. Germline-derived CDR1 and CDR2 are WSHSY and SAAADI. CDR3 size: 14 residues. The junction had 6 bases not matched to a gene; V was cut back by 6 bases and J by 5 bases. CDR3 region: CASSVAGSNNEQFF. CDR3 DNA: TGCGCCAGCAGCGTAGCGGGGTCTAACAATGAGCAGTTCTTC.

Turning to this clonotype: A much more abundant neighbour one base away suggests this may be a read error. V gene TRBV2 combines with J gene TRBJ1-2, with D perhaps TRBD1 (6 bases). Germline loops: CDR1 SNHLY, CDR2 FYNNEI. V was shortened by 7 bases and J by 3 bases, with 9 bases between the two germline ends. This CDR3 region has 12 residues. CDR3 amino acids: CASTPGDYGYTF. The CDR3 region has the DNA TGTGCCAGCACCCCAGGGGACTATGGCTACACCTTC.

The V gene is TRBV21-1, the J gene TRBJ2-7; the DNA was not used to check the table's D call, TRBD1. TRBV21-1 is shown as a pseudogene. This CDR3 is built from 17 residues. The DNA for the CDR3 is TGTGCCAGCACCCATGGGCGACAGGGGGGTTTCTCCTACGAGCAGTACTTC. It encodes CASTHGRQGGFSYEQYF.

As DNA, the CDR3 is TGTGCCAGCAGTTTTCCGGGGCTAGGGGACGAGACCCAGTACTTC. Its protein is CASSFPGLGDETQYF. The chain uses TRBV12-3 or TRBV12-4 and TRBJ2-5, with D possibly called TRBD1 or TRBD2 (5 bases each). The CDR3 length is 15 residues. Trimming pared 3 bases from V and 5 bases from J, leaving 16 bases between.

CDR3 nucleotides: TGTGCCAGCAGTCCCGGGACTAGCGGGAGTGGGGGGAATGAGCAGTTCTTC. Amino acid sequence: CASSPGTSGSGGNEQFF. V is TRBV12-3 or TRBV12-4 and J is TRBJ2-1; 14 bases are shared with TRBD2. There are 17 residues in the CDR3. The J segment lost 7 bases and the V segment lost 5 bases, leaving 10 bases of the junction unmatched.

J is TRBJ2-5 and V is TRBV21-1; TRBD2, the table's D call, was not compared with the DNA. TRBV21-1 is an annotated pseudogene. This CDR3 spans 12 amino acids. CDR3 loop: CANGETAETQYF. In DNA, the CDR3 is TGTGCCAACGGGGAGACGGCAGAGACCCAGTACTTC.

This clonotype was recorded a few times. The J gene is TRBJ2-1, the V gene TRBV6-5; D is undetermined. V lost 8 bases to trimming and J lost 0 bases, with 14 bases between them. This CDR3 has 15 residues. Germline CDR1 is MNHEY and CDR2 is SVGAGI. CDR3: CASRPFRDSYNEQFF. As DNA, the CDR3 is TGTGCCAGCCGCCCTTTCCGCGACTCCTACAATGAGCAGTTCTTC.

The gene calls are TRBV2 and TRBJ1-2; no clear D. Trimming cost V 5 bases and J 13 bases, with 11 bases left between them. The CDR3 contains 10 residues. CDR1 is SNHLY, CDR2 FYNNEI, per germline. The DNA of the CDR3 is TGTGCCAGCAGTCAAATCTTATCCACCTTC. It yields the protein CASSQILSTF.

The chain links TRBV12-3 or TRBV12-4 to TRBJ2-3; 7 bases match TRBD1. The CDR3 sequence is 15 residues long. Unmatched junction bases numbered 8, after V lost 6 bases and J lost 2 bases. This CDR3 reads CASSPDRDLTDTQYF. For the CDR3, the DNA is TGTGCCAGCAGCCCCGACAGGGACCTCACAGATACGCAGTATTTT.

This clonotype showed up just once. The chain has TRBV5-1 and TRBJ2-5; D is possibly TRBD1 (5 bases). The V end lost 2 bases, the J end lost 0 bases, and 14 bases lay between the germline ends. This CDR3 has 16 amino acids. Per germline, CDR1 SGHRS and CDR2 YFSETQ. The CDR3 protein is CASSFPMDIYQETQYF. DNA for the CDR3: TGCGCCAGCAGCTTCCCCATGGACATTTACCAAGAGACCCAGTACTTC.

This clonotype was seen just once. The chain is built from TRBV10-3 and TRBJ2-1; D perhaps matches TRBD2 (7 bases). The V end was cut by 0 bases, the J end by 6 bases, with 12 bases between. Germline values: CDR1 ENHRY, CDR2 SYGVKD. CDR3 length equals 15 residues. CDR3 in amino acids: CAISESRGPPNEQFF. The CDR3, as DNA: TGTGCCATCAGTGAGTCGCGGGGGCCTCCCAATGAGCAGTTCTTC.

The CDR3 DNA is TGTGCCAGCTCACCACGACAAATATGGGGGAACACTGAAGCTTTCTTT. Its protein product is CASSPRQIWGNTEAFF. The chain is built from TRBV18 and TRBJ1-1, with D unclear. The CDR3 has 16 amino acids. Germline loops: CDR1 KGHSH, CDR2 LQKENI. Trimming removed 1 base from V and 1 base from J, with 13 bases in between.

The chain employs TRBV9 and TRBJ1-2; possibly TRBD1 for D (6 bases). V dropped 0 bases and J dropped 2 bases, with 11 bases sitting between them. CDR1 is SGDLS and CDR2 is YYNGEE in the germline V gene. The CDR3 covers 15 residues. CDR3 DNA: TGTGCCAGCAGCGTAGGTCCAGGGGCGAACTATGGCTACACCTTC. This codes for CASSVGPGANYGYTF. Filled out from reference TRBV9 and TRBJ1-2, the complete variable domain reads DSGVTQTPKHLITATGQRVTLRCSPRSGDLSVYWYQQSLDQGLQFLIQYYNGEERAKGNILERFSAQQFPDLHSELNLSSLELGDSALYFCASSVGPGANYGYTFGSGTRLTVV.

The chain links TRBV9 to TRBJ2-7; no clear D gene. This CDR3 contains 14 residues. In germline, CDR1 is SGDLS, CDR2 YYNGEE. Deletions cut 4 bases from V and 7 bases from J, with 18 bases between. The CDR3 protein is CASSPLTQVNEQYF. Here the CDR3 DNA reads TGTGCCAGCAGCCCCCTAACTCAAGTTAATGAGCAGTACTTC. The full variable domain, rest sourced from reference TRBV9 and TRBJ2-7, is DSGVTQTPKHLITATGQRVTLRCSPRSGDLSVYWYQQSLDQGLQFLIQYYNGEERAKGNILERFSAQQFPDLHSELNLSSLELGDSALYFCASSPLTQVNEQYFGPGTRLTVT.

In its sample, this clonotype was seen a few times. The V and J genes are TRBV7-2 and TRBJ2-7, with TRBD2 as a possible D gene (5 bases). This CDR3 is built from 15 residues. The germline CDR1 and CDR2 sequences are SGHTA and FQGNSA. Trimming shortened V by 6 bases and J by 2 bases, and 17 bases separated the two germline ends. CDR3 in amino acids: CASRSRAPGTYEQYF. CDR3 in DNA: TGTGCCAGCAGGTCCCGGGCCCCCGGGACCTACGAGCAGTACTTC.

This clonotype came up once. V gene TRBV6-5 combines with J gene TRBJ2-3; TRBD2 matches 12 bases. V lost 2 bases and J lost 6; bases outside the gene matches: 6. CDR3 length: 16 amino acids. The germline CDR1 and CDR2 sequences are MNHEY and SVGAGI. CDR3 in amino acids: CASSYGLAGGRDTQYF. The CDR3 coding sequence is TGTGCCAGCAGTTACGGCCTAGCGGGGGGGCGGGATACGCAGTATTTT.

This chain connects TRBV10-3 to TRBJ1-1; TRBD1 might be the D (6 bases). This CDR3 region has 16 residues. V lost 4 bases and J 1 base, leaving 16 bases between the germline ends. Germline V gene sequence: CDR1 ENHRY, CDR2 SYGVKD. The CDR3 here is CAISAVGGWANTEAFF. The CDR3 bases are TGTGCCATCAGTGCGGTTGGGGGCTGGGCGAACACTGAAGCTTTCTTT.

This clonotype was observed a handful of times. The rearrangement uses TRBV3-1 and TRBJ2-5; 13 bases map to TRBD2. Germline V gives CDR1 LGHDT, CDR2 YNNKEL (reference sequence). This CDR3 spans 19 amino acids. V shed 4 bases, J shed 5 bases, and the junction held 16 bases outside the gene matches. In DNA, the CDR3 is TGTGCCAGCAGCCTTCTAAGAGGACTAGCGGGGGTCCTGAGGGAGACCCAGTACTTC. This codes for CASSLLRGLAGVLRETQYF.

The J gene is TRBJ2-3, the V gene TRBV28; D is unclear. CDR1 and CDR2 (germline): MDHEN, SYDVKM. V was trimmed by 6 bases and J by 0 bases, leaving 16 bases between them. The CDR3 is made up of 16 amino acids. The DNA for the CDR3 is TGTGCCAGCAGCCAAACCGGGCCCGAGAGCACAGATACGCAGTATTTT. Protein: CASSQTGPESTDTQYF.

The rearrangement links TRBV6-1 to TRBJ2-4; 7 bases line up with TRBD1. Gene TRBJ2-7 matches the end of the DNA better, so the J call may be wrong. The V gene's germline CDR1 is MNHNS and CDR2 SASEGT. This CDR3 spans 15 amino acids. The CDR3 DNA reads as TGTGCCAGCACCAGGACAGGCGTTTCAAACTACGAGCAGTACTTC. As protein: CASTRTGVSNYEQYF.

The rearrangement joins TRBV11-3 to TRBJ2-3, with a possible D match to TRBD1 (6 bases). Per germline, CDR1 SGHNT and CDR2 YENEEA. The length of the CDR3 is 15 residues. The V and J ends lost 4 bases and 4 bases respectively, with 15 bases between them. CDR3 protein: CASSYSVQGSDTQYF. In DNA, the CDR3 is TGTGCCAGCAGCTATAGCGTCCAGGGGTCAGATACGCAGTATTTT.

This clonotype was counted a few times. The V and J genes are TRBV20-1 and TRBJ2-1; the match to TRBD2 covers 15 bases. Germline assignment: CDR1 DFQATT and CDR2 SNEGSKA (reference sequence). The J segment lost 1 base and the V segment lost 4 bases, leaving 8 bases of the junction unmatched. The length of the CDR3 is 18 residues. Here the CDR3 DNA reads TGCAGTGCTACCGGACTAGCGGGGGGGCCTGGTTCCTACAATGAGCAGTTCTTC. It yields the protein CSATGLAGGPGSYNEQFF.

The CDR3, as DNA: TGTGCCAGCAGTTACGCAACGGTTAACACTGAAGCTTTCTTT. Translating gives CASSYATVNTEAFF. This sequence joins TRBV6-5 and TRBJ1-1; no definite D call. The CDR3 extends over 14 amino acids. Trimming took 2 bases from V and 2 from J, leaving 9 bases between them. Germline V CDR1 and CDR2: MNHEY, SVGAGI.

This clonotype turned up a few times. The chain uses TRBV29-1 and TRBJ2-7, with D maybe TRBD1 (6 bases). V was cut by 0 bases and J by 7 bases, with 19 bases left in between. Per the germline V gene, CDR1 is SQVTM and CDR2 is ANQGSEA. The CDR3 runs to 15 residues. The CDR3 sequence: CSVEDPRGAIGEQYF. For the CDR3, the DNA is TGCAGCGTTGAAGATCCCAGGGGCGCAATCGGGGAGCAGTACTTC.

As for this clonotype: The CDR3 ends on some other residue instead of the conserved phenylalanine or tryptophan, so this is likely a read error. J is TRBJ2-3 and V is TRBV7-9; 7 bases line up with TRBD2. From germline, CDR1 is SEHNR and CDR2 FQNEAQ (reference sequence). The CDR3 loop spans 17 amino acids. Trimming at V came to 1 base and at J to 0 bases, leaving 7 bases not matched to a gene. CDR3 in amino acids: CASSLEAGPFSTDTQYT. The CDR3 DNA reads TGTGCCAGCAGCTTAGAAGCGGGGCCTTTTAGCACAGATACGCAGTATACC.

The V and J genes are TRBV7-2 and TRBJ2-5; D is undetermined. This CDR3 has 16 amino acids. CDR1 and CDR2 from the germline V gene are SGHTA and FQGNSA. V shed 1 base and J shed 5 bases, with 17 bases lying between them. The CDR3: CASSLGNGLGRETQYF. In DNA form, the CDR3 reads TGTGCCAGCAGCTTAGGAAACGGGCTAGGGCGGGAGACCCAGTACTTC.

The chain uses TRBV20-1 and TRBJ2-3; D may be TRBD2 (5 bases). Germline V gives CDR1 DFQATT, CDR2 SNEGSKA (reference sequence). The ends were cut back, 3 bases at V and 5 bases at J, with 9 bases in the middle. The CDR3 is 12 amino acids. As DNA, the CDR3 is TGCAGTGCTAGCAAGGCGGGAGATACGCAGTATTTT. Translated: CSASKAGDTQYF.

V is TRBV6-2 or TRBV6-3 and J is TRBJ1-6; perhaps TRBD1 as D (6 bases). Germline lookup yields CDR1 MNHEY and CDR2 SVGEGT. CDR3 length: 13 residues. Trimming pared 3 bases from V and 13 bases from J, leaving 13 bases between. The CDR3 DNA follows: TGTGCCAGCAGTTATGGAGAGGGGGACCCCCTCCACTTT. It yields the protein CASSYGEGDPLHF.

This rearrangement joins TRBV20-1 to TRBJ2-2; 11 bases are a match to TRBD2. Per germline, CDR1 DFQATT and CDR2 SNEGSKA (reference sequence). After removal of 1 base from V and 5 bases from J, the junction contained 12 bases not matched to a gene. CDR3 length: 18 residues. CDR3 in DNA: TGCAGTGCTAGAGGTGTCGGGCTAGCGGGGGGAGATACCGGGGAGCTGTTTTTT. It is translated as CSARGVGLAGGDTGELFF.

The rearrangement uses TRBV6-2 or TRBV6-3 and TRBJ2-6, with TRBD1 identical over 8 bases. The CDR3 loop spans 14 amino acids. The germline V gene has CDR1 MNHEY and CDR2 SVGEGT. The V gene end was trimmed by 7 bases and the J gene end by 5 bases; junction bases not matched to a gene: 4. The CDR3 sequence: CASNGQGRANVLTF. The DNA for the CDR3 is TGTGCCAGCAACGGACAGGGCCGGGCCAACGTCCTGACTTTC.